A selection of T cell receptor beta chains follows, all from one sample in a study of T cell repertoires in cytomegalovirus infection. The antigens of these receptors remain unknown. Each CDR3 protein is one row after TCRdb ran MiXCR on the reads. The sample records about 220,000 distinct CDR3 sequences, approximately 40% being singletons. The sample consisted of CD8+ T cells from cultured PBMCs, taken from culture after CMV antigen stimulation. The receptors here all came from a human donor in good health (CMV status not recorded). Some clones in this sample may be carry-over from other donors' samples. Each CDR3 is given with its conserved first and last residue. The D gene is left open where the match is weak. The size of a clone is reported for some rows only, either as once, few or many, or as a class for expanded clones.

-,TRBV12-3/TRBV12-4,-,TRBJ2-7,TGTGCCAGCACCAAAACTAGGAACGAGCAGTACTTC,CASTKTRNEQYF
-,TRBV30,-,TRBJ1-1,TGTGCCTGGAGCCATGGGAACACTGAAGCTTTCTTT,CAWSHGNTEAFF
-,TRBV7-9,few,TRBJ2-1,TGTGCCAGCAGCCCGGCCGGTGAGCAGTTCTTC,CASSPAGEQFF
-,TRBV5-4,few,TRBJ2-1,TGTGCCAGCAGCTTTTTCAAGGAAGCCTACAATGAGCAGTTCTTC,CASSFFKEAYNEQFF
-,TRBV4-1,-,TRBJ2-7,TGCGCCAGCAGCCAAGATCTAACAGTCGCCTACGAGCAGTACTTC,CASSQDLTVAYEQYF
TRBD1,TRBV12-3/TRBV12-4,-,TRBJ1-2,TGTGCCAGCAGTATCTCCGGGACAGCTTATGGCTACACCTTC,CASSISGTAYGYTF
TRBD2,TRBV7-2,-,TRBJ2-1,TGTGCCAGCAGCTTCGGGAGGACCGCCTACAATGAGCAGTTCTTC,CASSFGRTAYNEQFF
-,TRBV2,-,TRBJ1-4,TGTGCCAGCAGCCCAAACTGGAGGGGGAAACTGTTTTTT,CASSPNWRGKLFF
-,TRBV10-3,-,TRBJ1-1,TGTGCCATCAGTGAGATCGGACATAAGAACACTGAAGCTTTCTTT,CAISEIGHKNTEAFF
-,TRBV6-2/TRBV6-3,-,TRBJ2-7,TGTGCCAGCAGGTATCGGACAGAACCCTTAAGTTACGAGCAGTACTTC,CASRYRTEPLSYEQYF
TRBD1,TRBV5-1,few,TRBJ1-6,TGCGCCAGCAGCTCGACAGGGGATGATTCACCCCTCCACTTT,CASSSTGDDSPLHF
TRBD2,TRBV15,-,TRBJ2-5,TGTGCCACCAGCAGACTAGCGGAGACACAAGAGACCCAGTACTTC,CATSRLAETQETQYF
TRBD2,TRBV12-3/TRBV12-4,few,TRBJ2-5,TGTGCCAGCAAAATCCGCGGGACTAGCAGATACCAAGAGACCCAGTACTTC,CASKIRGTSRYQETQYF
-,TRBV5-1,-,TRBJ1-1,TGCGCCAGCAGCTTGGCAGGGTGGACTGAAGCTTTCTTT,CASSLAGWTEAFF
-,TRBV19,once,TRBJ2-6,TGTGCCAGTAGTATAGTGGGTGACCGCCAATCTGGGGCCAACGTCCTGACTTTC,CASSIVGDRQSGANVLTF
-,TRBV27,-,TRBJ1-4,TGTGCCAGCAGTTTCGTGGGACTTAATGAAAAACTGTTTTTT,CASSFVGLNEKLFF
TRBD1,TRBV28,-,TRBJ2-5,TGTGCCAGCAGTTTATTAAGTAACCCCCTCCCCGGGACAGGGGGGCTAGAGACCCAGTACTTC,CASSLLSNPLPGTGGLETQYF
-,TRBV19,-,TRBJ1-1,TGTGCCACACACCGACAGAACACTGAAGCTTTCTTT,CATHRQNTEAFF
-,TRBV12-3/TRBV12-4,-,TRBJ2-2,TGTGCCAGCAGTTACGGGGCCCCTAACACCGGGGAGCTGTTTTTT,CASSYGAPNTGELFF
-,TRBV11-2,-,TRBJ1-2,TGTGCCAGCAGCTTAGTACCCAGGGGCGCTAACTATGGCTACACCTTC,CASSLVPRGANYGYTF
-,TRBV12-3/TRBV12-4,-,TRBJ1-4,TGTGCCAGCAGTTTATCTTCTCCTGAAAAACTGTTTTTT,CASSLSSPEKLFF
-,TRBV10-3,many,TRBJ1-1,TGTGCCATCAGTGAGTCCGAGGGGGGGGCCACTGAAGCTTTCTTT,CAISESEGGATEAFF
-,TRBV6-1,few,TRBJ2-1,TGTGCCAGCAGTGCCCCTCGGGATCGCCAACGCCATGAGCAGTTCTTC,CASSAPRDRQRHEQFF
-,TRBV6-5,-,TRBJ2-1,TGTGCCAGCGGAGTCCCCGAAGGGCCGGTAGTCAGTGAGCAGTTCTTC,CASGVPEGPVVSEQFF
TRBD1,TRBV7-8,many,TRBJ2-3,TGTGCCAGCAGCAGAGACAGGGGGAGTTCTACAGATACGCAGTATTTT,CASSRDRGSSTDTQYF
-,TRBV5-1,many,TRBJ1-2,TGCGCCAGCAGCCCACGGCAGGGGCGCAGACAAAACTATGGCTACACCTTC,CASSPRQGRRQNYGYTF
TRBD1,TRBV6-1,-,TRBJ1-5,TGTGCCAGCAGTGAGAGACAGGGGAGCAATCAGCCCCAGCATTTT,CASSERQGSNQPQHF
TRBD2,TRBV20-1,-,TRBJ2-1,TGCAGTGCTAGAGTCCAGACTAGCTATGGATCCTACAATGAGCAGTTCTTC,CSARVQTSYGSYNEQFF
-,TRBV11-2,-,TRBJ2-1,TGTGCCACACATGGGAATGAGGTTGAGCAGTTCTTC,CATHGNEVEQFF
TRBD1,TRBV7-2,few,TRBJ2-2,TGTGCCAGCAGCTTAGCAGGGGGCCGCAGGACCGGGGAGCTGTTTTTT,CASSLAGGRRTGELFF
-,TRBV28,-,TRBJ2-2,TGTGCCAGCAGTTTTGGACCCATCGCCAGGGAAGGGGGCACCGGGGAGCTGTTTTTT,CASSFGPIAREGGTGELFF
-,TRBV12-3/TRBV12-4,-,TRBJ1-2,TGTGCCAGCAGGAACATCTATGGGTACACCTTC,CASRNIYGYTF
-,TRBV12-3/TRBV12-4,few,TRBJ1-5,TGTGCCAGCAGTTCCCCCAGGGGAGGTGGGCCCCAGCATTTT,CASSSPRGGGPQHF
-,TRBV9,-,TRBJ2-1,TGTGCCAGCAGCGTATCCGGGACAAGTGGAAATGAGCAGTTCTTC,CASSVSGTSGNEQFF
TRBD2,TRBV27,-,TRBJ2-1,TGTGCCACTTCCCCTGGTACTAGCGGCGATGAGCAGTTCTTC,CATSPGTSGDEQFF
-,TRBV4-1,-,TRBJ1-1,TGCGCCAGCAGCCACCGACAGGTTGCCACTGAAGCTTTCTTT,CASSHRQVATEAFF
-,TRBV12-3/TRBV12-4,-,TRBJ2-3,TGTGCCAGCAGCCCTTCGACCGGGGCTAGCACAGATACGCAGTATTTT,CASSPSTGASTDTQYF
TRBD1,TRBV5-4,-,TRBJ1-2,TGTGCCAGCAGCTGGCAGGGGGCTGACGGCTACACCTTC,CASSWQGADGYTF
-,TRBV29-1,few,TRBJ2-3,TGCAGCGCCAAGGGGCTAGTCCTAGAGGGGGGTCACACAGATACGCAGTATTTT,CSAKGLVLEGGHTDTQYF
-,TRBV11-3,-,TRBJ2-2,TGTGCCAGCAGCTTGAGGGGGAGGACCGGGGAGCTGTTTTTT,CASSLRGRTGELFF
TRBD2,TRBV12-3/TRBV12-4,many,TRBJ2-4,TGTGCCAGCACCCGAGGCGGGAGATTCCAAAGTCTAGCCAAAAACATTCAGTACTTC,CASTRGGRFQSLAKNIQYF
-,TRBV7-8,few,TRBJ1-4,TGTGCCAGCAGCCATATTGCGGGGCTGAGGGAAAAACTGTTTTTT,CASSHIAGLREKLFF
-,TRBV12-3/TRBV12-4,few,TRBJ2-5,TGTGCCAGCAGTCCCCGCAGGGGAGCAGAGACCCAGTACTTC,CASSPRRGAETQYF
TRBD2,TRBV7-6,many,TRBJ2-1,TGTGCCAGCAGCTTAGTCTTAGCGGGGGTACCCCCTTACAATGAGCAGTTCTTC,CASSLVLAGVPPYNEQFF
-,TRBV7-6,-,TRBJ2-6,TGTGCCAGCAGCTCAAGGGCGGGGCCGACAGGGGCCAACGTCCTGACTTTC,CASSSRAGPTGANVLTF
TRBD1,TRBV7-9,-,TRBJ1-2,TGTGCCAGCTCCATGTCACCGGGACAGGGGGCTTACTATGGCTACACCTTC,CASSMSPGQGAYYGYTF
TRBD1,TRBV7-8,-,TRBJ1-1,TGTGCCAGCAGCTTTTTGGGACAGGGGGTGACTGAAGCTTTCTTT,CASSFLGQGVTEAFF
TRBD2,TRBV27,-,TRBJ2-3,TGTGCCAGCAGTCCCCCTAGCGGGCGGGACACAGATACGCAGTATTTT,CASSPPSGRDTDTQYF
TRBD2,TRBV7-6,few,TRBJ2-5,TGTGCCAGCGGACTAGCGGGGGAACAAGAGACCCAGTACTTC,CASGLAGEQETQYF
TRBD1,TRBV27,-,TRBJ1-5,TGTGCCAGCAGTTCCCGGACAGGGGGTATTCAGCCCCAGCATTTT,CASSSRTGGIQPQHF
-,TRBV7-3,-,TRBJ2-1,TGTGCCAGCCAACTTGGGGGTAGTTCCTACAATGAGCAGTTCTTC,CASQLGGSSYNEQFF